The rows below give T cell receptor beta chains drawn from one sample of a study of T cells expressing NK-cell markers. Reprocessing the 5' RACE reads, TCRdb reports a single entry for every CDR3 protein and omits DNA. This sample's clone table lists 150,000 to 160,000 distinct CDR3 sequences. The sample was blood T cells: a sorted CD56 or NKG2C T cell subset, CD4+ or CD8+ T cells, or bulk PBMC T cells (not recorded which). These receptors were taken from a woman between 45 and 60 years old in good health. CDR3s include the opening cysteine and the closing phenylalanine or tryptophan.

V gene: TRBV4-1
J gene: TRBJ2-3
CDR3 protein: CASWGREQPDLDTQYF

V gene: TRBV5-5
J gene: TRBJ2-2
CDR3 protein: CASSLRGGELFF

V gene: TRBV6-6
J gene: TRBJ1-2
CDR3 protein: CASSYNSHDGYTF

V gene: TRBV7-8
J gene: TRBJ2-1
CDR3 protein: CASSLSAGGYNEQFF

V gene: TRBV7-8
J gene: TRBJ2-2
CDR3 protein: CASSLHRVVGYTGELFF

V gene: TRBV15
J gene: TRBJ2-5
CDR3 protein: CATSPGRIETQYF

V gene: TRBV6-5
J gene: TRBJ1-4
CDR3 protein: CASSYSTGKKLFF

V gene: TRBV29-1
J gene: TRBJ1-2
CDR3 protein: CSVIGQAGYTF

V gene: TRBV7-8
J gene: TRBJ2-5
CDR3 protein: CASSLGDSQETQYF

V gene: TRBV11-2
J gene: TRBJ1-3
CDR3 protein: CASSLESVATNTIYF

V gene: TRBV7-6
J gene: TRBJ2-4
CDR3 protein: CASSSIATVGVVNIQYF

V gene: TRBV18
J gene: TRBJ2-1
CDR3 protein: CASSLGSPAVNEQFF

V gene: TRBV4-1
J gene: TRBJ2-1
CDR3 protein: CASSVRPAAERYNEQFF

V gene: TRBV20-1
J gene: TRBJ2-1
CDR3 protein: CSAHQGGLAGYNEQFF

V gene: TRBV6-5
J gene: TRBJ1-2
CDR3 protein: CASSYRAGAPYGYTF

V gene: TRBV10-2
J gene: TRBJ1-5
CDR3 protein: CASSALLTTSNQPQHF

V gene: TRBV4-1
J gene: TRBJ2-2
CDR3 protein: CASSPPPAGADGELFF

V gene: TRBV12-3/TRBV12-4
J gene: TRBJ2-3
CDR3 protein: CASSLTDTQYF

V gene: TRBV12-3/TRBV12-4
J gene: TRBJ2-7
CDR3 protein: CASSPTGVEQYF

V gene: TRBV30
J gene: TRBJ2-1
CDR3 protein: CAWSLGDNEQFF

V gene: TRBV27
J gene: TRBJ2-1
CDR3 protein: CASSPIEGSGRGYNEQFF

V gene: TRBV19
J gene: TRBJ2-4
CDR3 protein: CASSIGGGKAKNIQYF